The table lists the clone carrying this T cell receptor beta chain with a few counts. This sample was included in a study of T cells in Graves' hyperthyroidism and ophthalmopathy. Germline CDR1 and CDR2: SNHLY and FYNNEI. Trimming stripped 6 bases from V and 0 bases from J, with 20 bases between. The CDR3 runs 17 residues. TCR beta CDR3 sequences were amplified from RNA transcripts. First-round RT-PCR with HTBI primers amplified the TCR CDR3 region. TCRdb fed the multiplex PCR reads into MiXCR, producing one record per CDR3 protein. The repertoire holds about 160,000 distinct CDR3 sequences, about 9% seen once, with around 21% in the top ten. Patients having uncontrolled infection, another autoimmune disease, pregnancy or lactation were not included. From more than 9 ml of fresh peripheral blood, PBMCs were isolated.

Sequencing was carried out using blood. The rearrangement links TRBV2 to TRBJ1-2; maybe TRBD1 (5 bases). The source of this sequence is a woman between 18 and 29 years old with Graves' hyperthyroidism that later progressed to Graves' ophthalmopathy. The DNA of the CDR3 is TGTGCCAGCAGACTAGATGGGACCGGGACGGCTAACTATGGCTACACCTTC. Protein sequence: CASRLDGTGTANYGYTF. Looking up the rest from reference TRBV2 and TRBJ1-2 gives the full variable domain: EPEVTQTPSHQVTQMGQEVILRCVPISNHLYFYWYRQILGQKVEFLVSFYNNEISEKSEIFDDQFSVERPDGSNFTLKIRSTKLEDSAMYFCASRLDGTGTANYGYTFGSGTRLTVV.